Sequencing of this T cell receptor (beta chain) was carried out in a study of cytomegalovirus exposure and HLA in healthy donors. This clone was seen only once. The germline gives CDR1 MNHNY, CDR2 SVGAGI (reference sequence). This CDR3 spans 15 amino acids. The V and J ends lost 2 bases and 2 bases, in that order; junction bases with no gene match: 4. PCR amplification relied on 60 Vbeta primers (plus 13 Jbeta primers). Only in-frame clones appear in the TCRdb table, and some are missing; sequencing was by immunoSEQ multiplex PCR. Of some 120,000 clones listed, about 80% are singletons. At collection, donors were nominally healthy, but unrecorded immune exposures were probable.

The source material was PBMCs. The sequence was collected from a middle-aged man in good health and CMV-seronegative. The chain carries TRBV6-6 and TRBJ2-7; 9 bases match TRBD2. CDR3 sequence (DNA): TGTGCCAGCAGTTACCAAGCGGGAGGAACCTACGAGCAGTACTTC. This codes for CASSYQAGGTYEQYF.